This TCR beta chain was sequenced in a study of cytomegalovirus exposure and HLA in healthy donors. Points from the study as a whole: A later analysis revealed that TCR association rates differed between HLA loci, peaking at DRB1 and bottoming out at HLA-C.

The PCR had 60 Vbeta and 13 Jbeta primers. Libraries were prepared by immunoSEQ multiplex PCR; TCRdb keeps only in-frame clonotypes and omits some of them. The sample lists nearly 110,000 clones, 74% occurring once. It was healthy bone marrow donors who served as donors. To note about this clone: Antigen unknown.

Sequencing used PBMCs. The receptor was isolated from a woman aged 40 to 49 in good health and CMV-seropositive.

The CDR3 sequence is CASSPTQDSFYEQYF. For the CDR3, the DNA is TGCGCCAGCAGCCCCACCCAGGACAGTTTCTACGAGCAGTACTTC. This chain connects TRBV4-1 to TRBJ2-7; tentatively, D is TRBD1 (6 bases). V dropped 4 bases and J dropped 3 bases, with 16 bases sitting between them. Germline V gives CDR1 MGHRA, CDR2 YSYEKL. This CDR3 is 15 amino acids long.